The TCR beta chain described here comes from a study of blood T cell repertoires in COVID-19. Study background: PBMCs, B-cell-depleted T cells, or T cells provided the cDNA or gDNA that made up the material.

CDR3 length: 14 residues. The ends were cut back, 6 bases at V and 2 bases at J, with 13 bases in the middle. Looked up from germline, CDR1 is MNHEY and CDR2 is SMNVEV (reference sequence). Authors' data handling: Amplified reference gene primers provided the basis for estimating nucleated cell counts. The protocol was immunoSEQ multiplex PCR, while the TCRdb copy is restricted to in-frame clones and leaves out a portion. The DNA gave D and trimming, while V, J and clone size come from that table. The data contain approximately 120,000 clones, more than 80% of them seen just once; the ten biggest clones take up 8.5% to 12%.

The sample comprised peripheral blood. This TCR was recovered from a human donor in a cohort sampled during active COVID-19. The J gene is TRBJ1-1, the V gene TRBV27; D possibly corresponds to TRBD1 (5 bases). The CDR3 DNA reads TGTGCCAGCAGAGATACAGGTCTTAACACTGAAGCTTTCTTT. It encodes CASRDTGLNTEAFF.